This T cell receptor (beta chain) emerged from a study of cytomegalovirus exposure and HLA in healthy donors. Germline V gives CDR1 LGHNA, CDR2 YNFKEQ. V was shortened by 3 bases and J by 2 bases, with 16 bases between the two germline ends. This CDR3 is 16 amino acids long. With 60 Vbeta and 13 Jbeta primers, the PCR was carried out. Only in-frame clones appear in the TCRdb table, and some are missing; sequencing was by immunoSEQ multiplex PCR. Among some 160,000 clones listed, 77% were seen once. A few counts support this clone. The chain links TRBV4-2 to TRBJ1-1, with D possibly TRBD1 on 6 matching bases. The sequencing input was PBMCs. The receptor was derived from a woman aged 30 to 39 in good health and CMV-seronegative. The CDR3 nucleotides are TGTGCCAGCAGCCAGCCATCCGGGACATTTAACACTGAAGCTTTCTTT. Amino acids: CASSQPSGTFNTEAFF.